The T cell receptor (beta chain) described here comes from a study of T cells in Graves' hyperthyroidism and ophthalmopathy. This clonotype has more than one count but fewer than ten. Amplified regions were TCR beta CDR3 sequences from RNA transcripts. The study used the HTBI primer set for a first-round RT-PCR of the TCR CDR3. TCRdb used MiXCR to reprocess the multiplex PCR reads, holding one entry per CDR3 protein. The table includes some 530,000 distinct CDR3 sequences, 22% detected once. The clonotype originates from a woman in her seventies with Graves' ophthalmopathy. Sequenced sample: blood.

CDR3 loop: CASSPLGDTGELFF. The DNA for the CDR3 is TGTGCCAGCAGCCCGTTGGGTGACACCGGGGAGCTGTTTTTT. J is TRBJ2-2 and V is TRBV6-1; D unresolved. The CDR3 extends over 14 amino acids. Trimming removed 6 bases at V and 3 bases at J, with 11 bases between. Germline V gene data show CDR1 as MNHNS and CDR2 as SASEGT.